The sequence of this TCR beta chain was determined in a study of post-analysis software for immune sequencing data. Study-wide background: Secondary progressive, relapsing-remitting and progressive-relapsing multiple sclerosis were among the included disease courses. Broader study findings: Those with multiple sclerosis, the patient group, showed significantly lower normalized Chao1 diversity than controls. Patients had higher frequencies than controls of about five TRBV segments, including TRBV5-6, TRBV5-1 and TRBV20-1.

cDNA libraries for TCR beta contained unique molecular identifiers. TCRdb recomputed calls from the PCR reads with MiXCR, one row per CDR3 protein. The repertoire holds 700,000 to 900,000 distinct CDR3 sequences, with around 45% as singletons. V was cut by 6 bases and J by 1 base, with 13 bases left in between. This CDR3 is 14 amino acids long. The germline V gene has CDR1 DFQATT and CDR2 SNEGSKA (reference sequence). A remark on this clonotype: Its target is unknown.

The clonotype was recovered from a girl under 18 with multiple sclerosis. The chain uses TRBV20-1 and TRBJ2-1, with D unresolved. Sample: blood. The CDR3 here is CSASDIKSYNEQFF. The CDR3 nucleotides are TGCAGTGCCAGCGACATAAAGTCCTACAATGAGCAGTTCTTC.